A single T cell receptor (beta chain) is shown here with its context. The data stem from a study of CD8+ T cells in alopecia areata. Looking at the study overall: Severity was scored as percentage of affected scalp area in treated patients.

Treatment indicated: oral pan-JAK inhibitor, 5-10 mg twice daily. With 2 bases removed from V and 2 bases from J, the gap between germline ends came to 10 bases. CDR3 length equals 15 residues. The germline gives CDR1 SGHRS, CDR2 YFSETQ. Reverse transcription of extracted RNA yielded cDNA, which provided the sequencing template. Profiled with immunoSEQ multiplex PCR; TCRdb holds only in-frame clones, not every one. The sample records 150,000 to 200,000 clones, 58% being singletons. This clonotype was sampled from a human donor with alopecia areata. This sample comprised CD4+ T cells sorted from blood, obtained at week 24, from a patient treated with tofacitinib. The chain couples TRBV5-1 to TRBJ2-2; D ambiguous. CDR3 nucleotide sequence: TGCGCCAGCAGCTTACAACAACCAAACACCGGGGAGCTGTTTTTT. Translated: CASSLQQPNTGELFF.